Included here is one T cell receptor beta chain sequence, with context. The record originates from a study of blood T cell repertoires in COVID-19. Study-level background: Specimens from acute and convalescent COVID-19 originated in the United States, Italy and Spain. The cDNA or gDNA used as material had been derived from T cells, B-cell-depleted T cells, or PBMCs.

Source study methods: Counts of nucleated cells, estimated from reference gene primer amplification, were obtained. TCRdb's table, derived via immunoSEQ multiplex PCR, lists solely in-frame clones and lacks some. V, J and clone size derive from that table, while D and trimming were established from the DNA sequence. The table shows 29,000 or so clones, with around 89% occurring only once. This TCR was recovered from a human donor in a cohort sampled during active COVID-19. Material: peripheral blood.

The CDR3, as DNA: TGTGCCAGCTCCCCTCTACTAGAGATCTCGGATACGCAGTATTTT. The encoded protein is CASSPLLEISDTQYF. The chain uses TRBV18 and TRBJ2-3, with a weak D call TRBD2 (5 bases). The V end was cut by 6 bases, the J end by 6 bases, with 19 bases between. The CDR3 consists of 15 residues. CDR1 and CDR2 from the germline V gene are KGHSH and LQKENI.